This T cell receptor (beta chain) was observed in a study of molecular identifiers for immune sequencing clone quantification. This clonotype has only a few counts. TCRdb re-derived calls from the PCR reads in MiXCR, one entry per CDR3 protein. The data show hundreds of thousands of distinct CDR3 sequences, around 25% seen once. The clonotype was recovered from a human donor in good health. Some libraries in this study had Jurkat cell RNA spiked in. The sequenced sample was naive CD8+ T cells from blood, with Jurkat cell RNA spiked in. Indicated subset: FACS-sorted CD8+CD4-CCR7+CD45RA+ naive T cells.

The CDR3 loop is CASSQGLQGHPAGNYGYTF. The CDR3 DNA sequence: TGTGCCAGCAGCCAAGGGCTACAGGGTCATCCAGCTGGAAACTATGGCTACACCTTC. The chain links TRBV4-2 to TRBJ1-2, with D perhaps TRBD1 (6 bases). The V and J ends lost 1 base and 2 bases respectively, with 23 bases between them. From germline, CDR1 is LGHNA and CDR2 YNFKEQ. There are 19 residues in the CDR3.